This T cell receptor (beta chain) was recorded in a study of CXCR3-negative and CXCR3-positive naive CD8 T cells. At around 300,000 cells each, triplicate sorts were carried out for each CD8+ T cell subset. This CDR3 contains 14 residues. Of note for this clonotype: Its antigen remains unknown.

The method, 5' RACE with UMI labels, was used to prepare the TRB cDNA libraries. TCRdb reprocessed the 5' RACE reads, with one entry per CDR3 protein and no DNA. The table for this sample gives under 150,000 distinct CDR3 sequences. Study findings and constraints: Both naive subsets showed comparably high diversity, and memory CD8+ cells showed much lower diversity. Naive subsets displayed similar surface CD5, and TCR strength was inferred from TRB CDR3 properties. Against CXCR3-negative naive cells, CXCR3-positive naive cells showed more hydrophobic TRB CDR3s. Naive CXCR3-positive and CXCR3-negative cells shared similar TRBV-TRBJ usage, unlike memory cells.

The source material was naive CXCR3+ CD8+ T cells from blood. Subset reported: CD45RO-CCR7+CD27+CD95- naive CD8+ T cells expressing CXCR3 (TNR3+). The chain employs TRBV12-3 or TRBV12-4 and TRBJ2-7. The TCR was taken from a human donor in good health. Some clones in this sample may be carry-over from other donors' samples. CDR3 sequence reads: CASSLVDSSYEQYF.